These 27 T cell receptor beta chains originate from one sample sequenced in a study of shared clonotypes between healthy human individuals. Profiling relied on immunoSEQ multiplex PCR, and the TCRdb table lists in-frame clones only, not all of them. Seen here are roughly 400,000 clones, 96% observed once, and the top ten hold about 0.32%. The sequenced material came from memory CD8+ T cells sorted from blood. The subset is: CD45RO+ cells pooled with CCR7-negative TemRA cells. The receptors were gathered from a man aged 25-45 years in good health.

The rearrangement links TRBV7-3 to TRBJ2-5; TRBD2 matches 7 bases. Germline V gene sequence: CDR1 SGHTA, CDR2 FQGTGA. Trimming took 3 bases from V and 2 from J; bases not matched to a gene: 6. This CDR3 is built from 15 residues. This CDR3 reads CASSFIAGLQETQYF. The CDR3 DNA sequence: TGTGCCAGCAGCTTTATAGCGGGCCTACAAGAGACCCAGTACTTC.

The chain links TRBV18 to TRBJ2-6; no firm D call. V lost 3 bases to trimming and J lost 0 bases, with 12 bases between them. The germline V gene has CDR1 KGHSH and CDR2 LQKENI. The length of the CDR3 is 17 residues. The CDR3 coding sequence is TGTGCCAGCTCACCTACCCTCAGGAGCTCTGGGGCCAACGTCCTGACTTTC. Translating gives CASSPTLRSSGANVLTF.

The rearrangement links TRBV28 to TRBJ1-5; D unclear. CDR3 length: 14 residues. V gave up 3 bases and J gave up 4 bases, with 10 bases separating them. Per germline, CDR1 MDHEN and CDR2 SYDVKM. This CDR3 reads CASSFRAANQPQHF. CDR3 in DNA: TGTGCCAGCAGTTTCCGAGCCGCAAATCAGCCCCAGCATTTT. The full variable domain, its missing parts supplied by reference TRBV28 and TRBJ1-5, is DVKVTQSSRYLVKRTGEKVFLECVQDMDHENMFWYRQDPGLGLRLIYFSYDVKMKEKGDIPEGYSVSREKKERFSLILESASTNQTSMYLCASSFRAANQPQHFGDGTRLSIL.

The chain joins TRBV2 to TRBJ2-3; TRBD2 aligns across 14 bases. The CDR3 runs to 21 residues. The germline V gene encodes CDR1 SNHLY and CDR2 FYNNEI. J was trimmed by 4 bases and V by 8 bases; bases with no gene match: 23. DNA of the CDR3: TGTGCCAGCGCGGGACAGGGACCGGGACTAGCGGGGGCCATTAGTTCAGATACGCAGTATTTT. Translated: CASAGQGPGLAGAISSDTQYF.

The chain carries TRBV5-1 and TRBJ1-2; 9 bases are a match to TRBD1. The V segment lost 5 bases and the J segment 8 bases; nucleotides outside the gene matches: 10. CDR3 length: 14 amino acids. Germline CDR1 is SGHRS and CDR2 is YFSETQ. The CDR3 reads CASRTGTGIVGYTF. The CDR3 DNA follows: TGCGCCAGCAGGACCGGGACAGGGATTGTGGGCTACACCTTC.

This chain links TRBV11-2 with TRBJ1-1, with a possible D match to TRBD1 (5 bases). The CDR3 totals 14 residues. Per the germline V gene, CDR1 is SGHAT and CDR2 is FQNNGV. Trimming took 5 bases from V and 8 from J, leaving 18 bases between them. The CDR3 protein is CASSDQWQGGEAFF. The CDR3 region has the DNA TGTGCCAGCAGCGACCAATGGCAGGGAGGCGAAGCTTTCTTT.

About this clone itself: The same CDR3 is also encoded by other DNA sequences in this sample. This chain joins TRBV30 and TRBJ1-3; D gene unclear. V lost 5 bases, J lost 0 bases, and 2 bases lay in between. This CDR3 spans 11 amino acids. Per the germline V gene, CDR1 is GTSNPN and CDR2 is SVGIG (reference sequence). In nucleotides, the CDR3 is TGTGCCTGGGACTCTGGAAACACCATATATTTT. Translating gives CAWDSGNTIYF.

The V call is TRBV10-3, the J call TRBJ2-7, with 13 bases that match TRBD2. This CDR3 spans 15 amino acids. Germline V lookup: CDR1 ENHRY, CDR2 SYGVKD. V shed 5 bases, J shed 5 bases, and the junction held 6 bases outside the gene matches. CDR3 in DNA: TGTGCCATCAGTAAGGGACTAGCGGGATTTAACGAGCAGTACTTC. It is translated as CAISKGLAGFNEQYF.

This chain uses TRBV6-1 with TRBJ2-1; a weak D match, TRBD1 (5 bases). Trimming removed 7 bases from V and 0 bases from J, with 10 bases in between. Germline CDR1 is MNHNS and CDR2 is SASEGT. CDR3 length: 14 residues. CDR3 in amino acids: CASNGDSSYNEQFF. The CDR3 DNA is TGTGCCAGCAATGGCGACAGCTCCTACAATGAGCAGTTCTTC.

The chain joins TRBV11-3 to TRBJ2-1; D uncertain. V gave up 3 bases and J gave up 8 bases, with 11 bases separating them. Germline V gives CDR1 SGHNT, CDR2 YENEEA. The CDR3 runs to 13 residues. In DNA form, the CDR3 reads TGTGCCAGCAGCTTGAACCCAGAGGATGAGCAGTTCTTC. Encoded protein: CASSLNPEDEQFF.

The V call is TRBV5-1, the J call TRBJ2-7; 7 bases map to TRBD2. Losses at the gene ends were 3 bases for V and 12 bases for J; bases not matched to a gene: 36. The CDR3 totals 21 residues. Germline V gene sequence: CDR1 SGHRS, CDR2 YFSETQ. CDR3 protein: CASSSWTPVVARTGGRGVLYF. The DNA of the CDR3 is TGCGCCAGCAGCTCGTGGACCCCGGTGGTCGCCAGGACGGGCGGGAGAGGAGTCTTGTACTTC.

This chain joins TRBV21-1 and TRBJ2-1; the DNA was not compared with TRBD2, the D call given in the table. TRBV21-1 is an annotated pseudogene. The CDR3 extends over 18 amino acids. CDR3 in amino acids: CASSKALVAGGPGDEQFF. In DNA, the CDR3 is TGTGCCAGCAGCAAAGCGCTGGTAGCGGGAGGGCCGGGGGATGAGCAGTTCTTC.

The count of this clone is one. V and J are TRBV2 and TRBJ2-5, with 8 nucleotides matching TRBD1. V was clipped by 10 bases and J by 5 bases; unmatched bases: 6. CDR1 is SNHLY, CDR2 FYNNEI, per germline. CDR3 length equals 12 residues. The CDR3 DNA reads as TGTGCCAACGCAGGGGGCATTGAGACCCAGTACTTC. Translating gives CANAGGIETQYF.

V is TRBV29-1 and J is TRBJ2-1; maybe TRBD2 (6 bases). CDR1 is SQVTM, CDR2 ANQGSEA, per germline. This CDR3 spans 12 amino acids. The germline V and J ends were trimmed by 4 bases and 5 bases, with 9 bases remaining between them. This CDR3 is CSVGGTNNEQFF. The CDR3 bases are TGCAGCGTTGGCGGGACCAACAATGAGCAGTTCTTC.

This sequence joins TRBV7-2 and TRBJ2-7, with D possibly being TRBD1 (6 bases). The V end was cut by 5 bases, the J end by 2 bases, with 28 bases between. The CDR3 runs 19 residues. The germline gives CDR1 SGHTA, CDR2 FQGNSA. The CDR3 protein is CASSPLAGSDSSPTYEQYF. The CDR3 DNA sequence: TGTGCCAGCAGCCCATTGGCAGGATCGGACAGCAGTCCGACCTACGAGCAGTACTTC. The full variable domain, rest sourced from reference TRBV7-2 and TRBJ2-7, is GAGVSQSPSNKVTEKGKDVELRCDPISGHTALYWYRQSLGQGLEFLIYFQGNSAPDKSGLPSDRFSAERTGGSVSTLTIQRTQQEDSAVYLCASSPLAGSDSSPTYEQYFGPGTRLTVT.

The J gene is TRBJ2-7, the V gene TRBV29-1; 7 bases match TRBD1. V was clipped by 7 bases and J by 6 bases; unmatched bases: 15. This CDR3 comprises 14 residues. The germline V gene has CDR1 SQVTM and CDR2 ANQGSEA. CDR3 amino acids: CSATTTGTSGEQYF. For the CDR3, the DNA is TGCAGCGCCACAACGACAGGGACCTCCGGCGAGCAGTACTTC.

The gene calls are TRBV28 and TRBJ1-5; D remains ambiguous. Germline V lookup: CDR1 MDHEN, CDR2 SYDVKM. The ends were cut back, 2 bases at V and 7 bases at J, with 18 bases in the middle. The CDR3 is 16 residues long. The CDR3 reads CASSLITVGGQQPQHF. The CDR3 DNA sequence: TGTGCCAGCAGTTTAATAACGGTGGGCGGTCAGCAGCCCCAGCATTTT.

J is TRBJ2-1 and V is TRBV11-2, with 11 bases identical to TRBD2. CDR1 and CDR2 from the germline V gene are SGHAT and FQNNGV. J lost 6 bases, V lost 5 bases, and 6 bases had no gene match. CDR3 length equals 15 residues. CDR3 region: CASSRPSGRFNEQFF. CDR3 sequence (DNA): TGTGCCAGCAGCCGCCCTAGCGGGAGGTTCAATGAGCAGTTCTTC.

On this clone: The same CDR3 also results from other DNA sequences found in this sample. V and J are TRBV29-1 and TRBJ1-2; D might be TRBD1 (6 bases). The germline gives CDR1 SQVTM, CDR2 ANQGSEA. V lost 4 bases to trimming and J lost 7 bases, with 7 bases between them. CDR3 length equals 10 residues. CDR3: CSVGGGGYTF. CDR3 DNA sequence: TGCAGCGTTGGAGGGGGTGGCTACACCTTC.

The chain uses TRBV5-1 and TRBJ2-7; D not resolved. V dropped 3 bases and J dropped 0 bases, with 10 bases sitting between them. Per germline, CDR1 SGHRS and CDR2 YFSETQ. The CDR3 loop spans 14 amino acids. CDR3 sequence: CASSSPASSYEQYF. The CDR3 DNA reads TGCGCCAGCAGCTCCCCGGCCAGCTCCTACGAGCAGTACTTC.

This sequence joins TRBV15 and TRBJ2-3, with a possible D match to TRBD2 (6 bases). Germline CDR1 is LNHNV and CDR2 is YYDKDF (reference sequence). The CDR3 is made up of 14 amino acids. Trimming cost V 0 bases and J 6 bases, with 10 bases left between them. For the CDR3, the DNA is TGTGCCACCAGCAGAGAGGGTGGGGGGGATACGCAGTATTTT. Amino acid sequence: CATSREGGGDTQYF.

The chain combines TRBV28 with TRBJ2-2, with 7 bases lining up with TRBD1. CDR3 length: 14 amino acids. Per germline, CDR1 MDHEN and CDR2 SYDVKM. The V segment lost 6 bases and the J segment 5 bases; nucleotides outside the gene matches: 6. The CDR3 is CASREDRPTGELFF. CDR3 bases: TGTGCCAGCAGAGAGGACAGGCCGACCGGGGAGCTGTTTTTT.

This clone was detected only once. The V call is TRBV19, the J call TRBJ1-2; TRBD1 matches 7 bases. The CDR3 loop spans 15 amino acids. Per the germline V gene, CDR1 is LNHDA and CDR2 is SQIVND (reference sequence). After removal of 1 base from V and 2 bases from J, the junction contained 4 bases not matched to a gene. CDR3 DNA sequence: TGTGCCAGTAGTATAGCGGGAGGGGGCAACTATGGCTACACCTTC. It codes for CASSIAGGGNYGYTF.

The chain carries TRBV5-1 and TRBJ2-7; D perhaps matches TRBD2 (6 bases). The V and J ends lost 0 bases and 5 bases respectively, with 12 bases between them. CDR3 length: 14 amino acids. CDR1 is SGHRS and CDR2 is YFSETQ in the germline V gene. The DNA for the CDR3 is TGCGCCAGCAGCTTGGCCTTTACGGGGGACGAGCAGTACTTC. Encoded protein: CASSLAFTGDEQYF.

This chain joins TRBV5-4 and TRBJ2-5; D is undetermined. The V end was cut by 3 bases, the J end by 2 bases, with 11 bases between. CDR3 size: 14 residues. Germline loops: CDR1 SGHNT, CDR2 YYREEE (reference sequence). CDR3 loop: CASSSRHQQETQYF. CDR3 sequence (DNA): TGTGCCAGCAGCTCCCGACACCAACAAGAGACCCAGTACTTC.

Here the CDR3 reads CAISESLETQYF. The DNA for the CDR3 is TGTGCCATCAGTGAGTCCTTAGAGACCCAGTACTTC. The V and J genes are TRBV10-3 and TRBJ2-5; the D is unclear. Germline lookup yields CDR1 ENHRY and CDR2 SYGVKD. The V end lost 0 bases, the J end lost 4 bases, and 3 bases lay between the germline ends. The CDR3 sequence is 12 residues long.

This chain connects TRBV7-6 to TRBJ2-7, with 11 bases fitting TRBD2. The CDR3 length is 18 residues. The germline V gene has CDR1 SGHVS and CDR2 FNYEAQ. Germline trimming cut 1 base from V and 3 bases from J; bases unmatched to any gene: 11. CDR3: CASSLGLSGTSGGYEQYF. The CDR3, as DNA: TGTGCCAGCAGCTTAGGTCTTAGCGGAACTAGCGGGGGCTACGAGCAGTACTTC.